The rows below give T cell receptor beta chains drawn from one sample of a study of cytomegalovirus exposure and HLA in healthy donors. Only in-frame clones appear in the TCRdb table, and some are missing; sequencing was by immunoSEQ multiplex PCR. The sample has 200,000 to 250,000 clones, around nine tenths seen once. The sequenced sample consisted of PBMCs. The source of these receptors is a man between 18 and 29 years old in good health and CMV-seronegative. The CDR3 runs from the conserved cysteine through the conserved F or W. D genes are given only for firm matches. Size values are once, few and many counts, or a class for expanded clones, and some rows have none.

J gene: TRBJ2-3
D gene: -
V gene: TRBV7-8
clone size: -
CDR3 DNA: TGTGCCAGCAGCTTATTCAGGAACGATGCGCAGTATTTT
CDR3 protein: CASSLFRNDAQYF

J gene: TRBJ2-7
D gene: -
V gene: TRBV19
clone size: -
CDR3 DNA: TGTGCCAGTAGTACCAACTCACAGCAGTACTTC
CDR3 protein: CASSTNSQQYF

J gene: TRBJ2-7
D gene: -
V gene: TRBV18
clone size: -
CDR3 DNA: TGTGCCAGCTCACAAGGGACTTACACCTACGAGCAGTACTTC
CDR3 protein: CASSQGTYTYEQYF

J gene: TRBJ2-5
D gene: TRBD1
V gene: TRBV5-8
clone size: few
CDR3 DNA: TGTGCCAGCAGCTTGGGACAGGGACGAGAGACCCAGTACTTC
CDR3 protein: CASSLGQGRETQYF

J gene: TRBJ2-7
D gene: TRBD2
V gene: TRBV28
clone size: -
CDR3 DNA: TGTGCCAGCAGCTGGGGGGGCTCCTACGAGCAGTACTTC
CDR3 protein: CASSWGGSYEQYF

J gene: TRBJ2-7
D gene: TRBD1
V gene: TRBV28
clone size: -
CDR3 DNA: TGTGCCAGCAGTTTAATGATCGGACAGGGAAACTACGAGCAGTACTTC
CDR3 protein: CASSLMIGQGNYEQYF

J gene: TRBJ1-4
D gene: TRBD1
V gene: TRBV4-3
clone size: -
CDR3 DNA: TGCGCCAGCAGCCAAGTAGGGACAGGGCCAACTAATGAAAAACTGTTTTTT
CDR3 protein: CASSQVGTGPTNEKLFF

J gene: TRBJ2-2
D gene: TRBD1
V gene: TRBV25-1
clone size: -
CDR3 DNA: TGTGCCAGCGGAGGGACAGGGGAAACCGGGGAGCTGTTTTTT
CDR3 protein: CASGGTGETGELFF

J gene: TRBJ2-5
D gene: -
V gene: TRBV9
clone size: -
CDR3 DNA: TGTGCCAGCAGCGCACGCAGGGGTGTGGAGACCCAGTACTTC
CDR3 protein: CASSARRGVETQYF

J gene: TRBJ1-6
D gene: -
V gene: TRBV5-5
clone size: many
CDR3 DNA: TGTGCCAGCAGCCACCCGGTATGGTCCTATAATTCACCCCTCCACTTT
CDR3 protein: CASSHPVWSYNSPLHF

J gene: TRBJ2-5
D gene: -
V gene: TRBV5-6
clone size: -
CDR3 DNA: TGTGCCAGCAGCTTGTATGGCGGGCCTCAAGAGACCCAGTACTTC
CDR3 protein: CASSLYGGPQETQYF

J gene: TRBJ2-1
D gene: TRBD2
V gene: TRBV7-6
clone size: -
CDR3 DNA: TGTGCCAGCAGCTTAGACTCTAGCGGGAGTCCCCATGAGCAGTTCTTC
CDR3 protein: CASSLDSSGSPHEQFF

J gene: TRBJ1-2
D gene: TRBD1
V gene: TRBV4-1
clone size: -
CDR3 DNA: TGCGCCAGCAGCCAGCTCGACAGGGGAAACTATGGCTACACCTTC
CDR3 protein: CASSQLDRGNYGYTF

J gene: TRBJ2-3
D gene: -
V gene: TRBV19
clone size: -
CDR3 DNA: TGTGCCAGTAGTGCCAACAGGGCGGATACGCAGTATTTT
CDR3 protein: CASSANRADTQYF

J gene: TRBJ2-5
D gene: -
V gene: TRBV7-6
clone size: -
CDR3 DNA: TGTGCCAGCAGCTTAGCCGGGGAAGAAGGGGAGACCCAGTACTTC
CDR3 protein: CASSLAGEEGETQYF

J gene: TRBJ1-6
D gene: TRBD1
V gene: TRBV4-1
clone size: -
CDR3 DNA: TGCGCCAGCAGCCCTTTGGGGACAGGGCAAGATTCACCCCTCCACTTT
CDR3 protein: CASSPLGTGQDSPLHF

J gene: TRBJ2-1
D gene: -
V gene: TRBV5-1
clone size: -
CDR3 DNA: TGCGCCAGCAGCTTCGGAGACAGCTCCTACAATGAGCAGTTCTTC
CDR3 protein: CASSFGDSSYNEQFF

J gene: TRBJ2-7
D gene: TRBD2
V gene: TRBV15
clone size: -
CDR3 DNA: TGTGCCACCAGCAGTTGGGGAGCGGGGGGTGGGGAGCAGTACTTC
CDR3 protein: CATSSWGAGGGEQYF

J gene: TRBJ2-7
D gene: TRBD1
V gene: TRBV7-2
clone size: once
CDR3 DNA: TGTGCCAGCAGCTTAGGACAGGGGTCAACTTACGAGCAGTACTTC
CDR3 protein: CASSLGQGSTYEQYF

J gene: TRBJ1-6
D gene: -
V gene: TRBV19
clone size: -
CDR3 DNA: TGTGCCAGTAGTATAGAGTATCGGAATTCACCCCTCCACTTT
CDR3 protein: CASSIEYRNSPLHF